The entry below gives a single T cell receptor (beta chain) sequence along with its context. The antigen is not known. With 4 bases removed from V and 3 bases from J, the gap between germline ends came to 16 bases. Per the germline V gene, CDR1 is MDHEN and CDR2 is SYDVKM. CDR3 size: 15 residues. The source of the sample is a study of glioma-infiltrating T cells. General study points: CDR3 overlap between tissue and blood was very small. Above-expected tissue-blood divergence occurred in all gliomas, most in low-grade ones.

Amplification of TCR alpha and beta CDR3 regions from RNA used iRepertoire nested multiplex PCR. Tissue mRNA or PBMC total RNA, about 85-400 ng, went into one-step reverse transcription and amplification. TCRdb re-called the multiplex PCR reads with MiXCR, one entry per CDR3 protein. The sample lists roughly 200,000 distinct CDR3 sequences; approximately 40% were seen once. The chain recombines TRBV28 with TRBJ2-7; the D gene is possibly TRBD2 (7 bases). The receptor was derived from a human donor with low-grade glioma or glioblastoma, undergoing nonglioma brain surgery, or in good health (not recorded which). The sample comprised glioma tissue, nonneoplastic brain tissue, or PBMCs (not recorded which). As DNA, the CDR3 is TGTGCCAGCAGTTCCGAAAGGAGGGGGGGCTACGAGCAGTACTTC. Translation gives CASSSERRGGYEQYF.